The 12 T cell receptor beta chains in this list originate from one sample, sequenced in a study of T-cell memory formation after mild COVID-19. One entry per CDR3 protein results from TCRdb running MiXCR on the 5' RACE reads. The sample includes hundreds of thousands of distinct CDR3 sequences, around 27% of them seen just once. The sample comprised PBMCs or a T cell subset sorted from them (not recorded which). These receptors all come from an adult woman who had mild COVID-19 (a few samples of this study predate the infection). Cell type and time point are not known.

This clonotype has a handful of counts. The rearrangement uses TRBV25-1 and TRBJ2-3; 11 nucleotides agree with TRBD2. The germline gives CDR1 MGHDK, CDR2 SYGVNS. Germline trimming cut 8 bases from V and 5 bases from J; bases unmatched to any gene: 15. The CDR3 spans 17 residues. The CDR3 coding sequence is TGTGCCAGCGGGCACAGACTAGCGGGATTTGGTGGAGATACGCAGTATTTT. This sequence encodes CASGHRLAGFGGDTQYF. The variable domain in full, with the rest retrieved from reference TRBV25-1 and TRBJ2-3, is EADIYQTPRYLVIGTGKKITLECSQTMGHDKMYWYQQDPGMELHLIHYSYGVNSTEKGDLSSESTVSRIRTEHFPLTLESARPSHTSQYLCASGHRLAGFGGDTQYFGPGTRLTVL.

The genes are TRBV6-5 and TRBJ2-7, with TRBD2 as a possible D gene (6 bases). Germline values: CDR1 MNHEY, CDR2 SVGAGI. Trimming stripped 4 bases from V and 3 bases from J, with 10 bases between. The CDR3 is 13 amino acids. CDR3 residues: CASSSGSHYEQYF. The DNA of the CDR3 is TGTGCCAGCAGTTCCGGGAGCCACTACGAGCAGTACTTC.

The chain links TRBV5-1 to TRBJ2-3; 14 bases match TRBD2. The germline V gene encodes CDR1 SGHRS and CDR2 YFSETQ. The CDR3 extends over 16 amino acids. V was clipped by 7 bases and J by 3 bases; unmatched bases: 7. Written as DNA, the CDR3 is TGCGCCAGCGGCCGACTAGCGGGAGGGACGACAGATACGCAGTATTTT. It translates to CASGRLAGGTTDTQYF.

The V and J genes are TRBV7-9 and TRBJ2-5; 13 bases are a match to TRBD2. CDR3 length equals 18 residues. Per germline, CDR1 SEHNR and CDR2 FQNEAQ (reference sequence). The J segment lost 9 bases and the V segment lost 4 bases, leaving 17 bases of the junction unmatched. The CDR3 coding sequence is TGTGCCAGCAGCTCGACTTTAGGACTAGCGGGAGAACCGCCGGCCCAGTACTTC. Its protein product is CASSSTLGLAGEPPAQYF.

The rearrangement joins TRBV9 to TRBJ2-1; 14 nucleotides match TRBD2. The CDR3 extends over 16 amino acids. Germline values: CDR1 SGDLS, CDR2 YYNGEE. With 3 bases clipped from V and 8 bases from J, the junction kept 7 bases outside the gene matches. This CDR3 reads CASSEGGTSGSYEQFF. The CDR3 DNA sequence: TGTGCCAGCAGCGAGGGGGGGACTAGCGGGAGCTATGAGCAGTTCTTC.

This clonotype was seen a handful of times. This chain's CDR3 is CASSPGTFPGYGYTF. In DNA, the CDR3 is TGTGCCAGCTCACCAGGGACATTCCCTGGGTATGGCTACACCTTC. The V gene is TRBV18, the J gene TRBJ1-2; a possible D gene is TRBD1 (6 bases). Deletions cut 2 bases from V and 5 bases from J, with 15 bases between. The germline V gene has CDR1 KGHSH and CDR2 LQKENI. The CDR3 sequence is 15 residues long.

V is TRBV18 and J is TRBJ1-1; no clear D gene. The germline gives CDR1 KGHSH, CDR2 LQKENI. The CDR3 is 12 residues long. V was cut by 2 bases and J by 7 bases, with 8 bases left in between. DNA of the CDR3: TGTGCCAGCTCACCATCCGCAGGTGAAGCTTTCTTT. Its protein is CASSPSAGEAFF.

This clonotype was observed a handful of times. The rearrangement uses TRBV30 and TRBJ1-5; D unclear. Germline CDR1 and CDR2: GTSNPN and SVGIG (reference sequence). V lost 0 bases, J lost 7 bases, and 19 bases lay in between. CDR3 size: 16 residues. The CDR3 region has the DNA TGTGCCTGGAGTGTAGCTTGGACCGGTGGGGAGCAGCCCCAGCATTTT. Its protein is CAWSVAWTGGEQPQHF.

The chain joins TRBV18 to TRBJ2-5, with 8 bases identical to TRBD1. The CDR3 spans 14 residues. Germline CDR1 KGHSH, CDR2 LQKENI. Trimming cost V 2 bases and J 6 bases; bases outside gene matches: 5. CDR3 sequence: CASSPLQGGQTQYF. The DNA for the CDR3 is TGTGCCAGCTCACCATTACAGGGGGGTCAGACCCAGTACTTC.

V and J are TRBV29-1 and TRBJ2-3, with TRBD2 matching over 8 bases. The CDR3 contains 13 residues. In germline, CDR1 is SQVTM, CDR2 ANQGSEA. V shed 5 bases and J 1 base; nucleotides not matched to a gene: 2. The CDR3, as DNA: TGCAGCGTTCAGACTAGCGGCACAGATACGCAGTATTTT. It yields the protein CSVQTSGTDTQYF.

The chain employs TRBV30 and TRBJ1-2; D is undetermined. V was clipped by 8 bases and J by 0 bases, with 13 bases between them. Germline V CDR1 and CDR2: GTSNPN, SVGIG (reference sequence). The CDR3 length is 13 residues. This chain's CDR3 is CATETLANYGYTF. For the CDR3, the DNA is TGTGCCACGGAGACACTAGCTAACTATGGCTACACCTTC. The whole variable domain, remainder taken from reference TRBV30 and TRBJ1-2, is SQTIHQWPATLVQPVGSPLSLECTVEGTSNPNLYWYRQAAGRGLQLLFYSVGIGQISSEVPQNLSASRPQDRQFILSSKKLLLSDSGFYLCATETLANYGYTFGSGTRLTVV.

The table lists this clonotype with many counts. CDR3: CASSLSGGETQYF. CDR3 sequence (DNA): TGCGCCAGCAGCTTGTCCGGAGGAGAGACCCAGTACTTC. The V gene is TRBV5-1, the J gene TRBJ2-5, with D tentatively TRBD2 (5 bases). Germline assignment: CDR1 SGHRS and CDR2 YFSETQ. The CDR3 contains 13 residues. Trimming cost V 1 base and J 4 bases, with 8 bases left between them.